This T cell receptor (beta chain) was identified during a study of monozygotic twins with cystic fibrosis. Study-wide context: With roughly 16 PCR cycles, barcoded libraries came from around 3 micrograms of fragmented DNA. General study results and limits: Nucleotide-identical clonotype sharing was significantly higher within monozygotic CF twin pairs than between unrelated CF individuals. The repertoire was suggested to be naive-dominated, clonality median roughly 0.0089. J usage was most co-twin-similar in 8 of 16 pairs, V in 13.

This clone is a singleton in its sample. The target antigen is unknown. The CDR3 consists of 14 residues. The germline V gene encodes CDR1 LGHNA and CDR2 YNFKEQ. V shed 0 bases and J shed 1 base, with 5 bases lying between them. Libraries were prepared by immunoSEQ multiplex PCR; TCRdb keeps only in-frame clonotypes and omits some of them. The data show about 22,000 clones, 95% to 98% seen once. The chain carries TRBV4-2 and TRBJ2-3; no definite D call. The sequence was collected from a girl aged 10-17 years with cystic fibrosis. Sequenced: blood. CDR3 protein: CASSQDTGTDTQYF. CDR3 DNA sequence: TGTGCCAGCAGCCAAGACACGGGCACAGATACGCAGTATTTT.